The 20 T cell receptor beta chains below come from one sample, sequenced in a study of CD8+CD57+ T cells in acquired aplastic anemia. Investigators profiled TCR beta VDJ and CDR3 from genomic DNA template. One entry per CDR3 protein, called by TCRdb with MiXCR from the reads. The sample consists of approximately 270,000 distinct CDR3 sequences, about 56% of them appearing once. The sample comprised sorted CD4+, CD8+, or CD8+CD57+ T cells (not recorded which) from PBMCs. Receptors originate from a human donor with severe aplastic anemia or a healthy control (not recorded which).

This clonotype was seen at least ten times. V and J are TRBV6-6 and TRBJ1-6, with TRBD1 as a possible D gene (6 bases). The V end lost 8 bases, the J end lost 5 bases, and 13 bases lay between the germline ends. The CDR3 loop spans 14 amino acids. Per germline, CDR1 MNHNY and CDR2 SVGAGI (reference sequence). The CDR3 region is CASSRQAHNSPLHF. The DNA of the CDR3 is TGTGCCAGCTCTCGACAGGCTCATAATTCACCCCTCCACTTT.

This clonotype was seen more than once but under ten times. This chain connects TRBV5-4 to TRBJ1-6; 8 bases map to TRBD1. The V and J ends lost 7 bases and 5 bases, in that order; junction bases with no gene match: 2. The germline V gene encodes CDR1 SGHNT and CDR2 YYREEE (reference sequence). The CDR3 sequence is 13 residues long. CDR3 sequence (DNA): TGTGCCAGCGGACAGGGCGATAATTCACCCCTCCACTTT. It codes for CASGQGDNSPLHF.

This clonotype was seen repeatedly, ten times or more. The CDR3 here is CASRVGSEQFF. CDR3 sequence (DNA): TGTGCCAGCAGGGTCGGGAGTGAGCAGTTCTTC. The chain joins TRBV6-2 or TRBV6-3 to TRBJ2-1, with D possibly being TRBD2 (6 bases). Trimming pared 6 bases from V and 9 bases from J, leaving 9 bases between. Germline loops: CDR1 MNHEY, CDR2 SVGEGT. The length of the CDR3 is 11 residues.

This clonotype appeared many times. The chain combines TRBV18 with TRBJ1-1; D is ambiguous. The V gene lost 5 bases and the J gene lost 1 base, with 8 bases spanning the gap. The CDR3 has 13 residues. The germline V gene has CDR1 KGHSH and CDR2 LQKENI. As DNA, the CDR3 is TGTGCCAGCTCAATATCATGGAACACTGAAGCTTTCTTT. It translates to CASSISWNTEAFF. Based on the CDR3 plus reference TRBV18 and TRBJ1-1, the full variable domain is NAGVMQNPRHLVRRRGQEARLRCSPMKGHSHVYWYRQLPEEGLKFMVYLQKENIIDESGMPKERFSAEFPKEGPSILRIQQVVRGDSAAYFCASSISWNTEAFFGQGTRLTVV.

There are a few counts of this clonotype. A much larger clonotype is one base distant, so this may be a read error. The rearrangement links TRBV19 to TRBJ1-4; D remains unclear. The CDR3 covers 15 residues. From germline, CDR1 is LNHDA and CDR2 SQIVND (reference sequence). The CDR3 here is CASSTGRMGNEELFF. CDR3 coding DNA: TGTGCCAGTAGTACGGGCAGGATGGGTAATGAAGAACTGTTTTTT.

Concerning this clonotype itself: The DNA is left out, because the CDR3 cannot be placed on it with certainty; the CDR3 is given as TCRdb lists it. This chain links TRBV24-1 with TRBJ1-4. Inclusive of both ends, the CDR3 amounts to 19 amino acids. Germline V lookup: CDR1 KGHDR, CDR2 SFDVKD. The CDR3 is CATSSTAESTYVQMKNCFF.

This chain links TRBV2 with TRBJ2-2; D gene ambiguous. Germline V gene sequence: CDR1 SNHLY, CDR2 FYNNEI. The V and J ends lost 6 bases and 1 base respectively, with 12 bases between them. This CDR3 comprises 15 residues. The CDR3 region is CASSLRPMNTGELFF. In nucleotides, the CDR3 is TGTGCCAGCAGCTTGAGACCGATGAACACCGGGGAGCTGTTTTTT.

This rearrangement joins TRBV5-1 to TRBJ2-7; 9 positions agree with TRBD1. With 7 bases clipped from V and 2 bases from J, the junction kept 13 bases outside the gene matches. The germline CDR1 and CDR2 sequences are SGHRS and YFSETQ. The CDR3 is made up of 16 amino acids. Written as DNA, the CDR3 is TGCGCCAGCGATATCGGGACCGGGGACAGGGCCTACGAGCAGTACTTC. Its translation: CASDIGTGDRAYEQYF.

J is TRBJ1-2 and V is TRBV20-1; D remains unclear. CDR1 is DFQATT and CDR2 is SNEGSKA in the germline V gene (reference sequence). The length of the CDR3 is 13 residues. V lost 1 base to trimming and J lost 4 bases, with 10 bases between them. DNA for the CDR3: TGCAGTGCTAGAGCCAGGTTAAGCTATGGCTACACCTTC. It codes for CSARARLSYGYTF.

This clonotype is a singleton in its sample. The V and J genes are TRBV19 and TRBJ1-4; 7 bases line up with TRBD1. CDR1 is LNHDA, CDR2 SQIVND, per germline (reference sequence). The CDR3 runs 16 residues. The junction had 19 bases not matched to a gene; V was cut back by 10 bases and J by 8 bases. Here the CDR3 DNA reads TGTGCCATCCCGATTAGACGACAGGGAGGGTTGGAAAAACTGTTTTTT. This sequence encodes CAIPIRRQGGLEKLFF. Filled out from reference TRBV19 and TRBJ1-4, the complete variable domain reads DGGITQSPKYLFRKEGQNVTLSCEQNLNHDAMYWYRQDPGQGLRLIYYSQIVNDFQKGDIAEGYSVSREKKESFPLTVTSAQKNPTAFYLCAIPIRRQGGLEKLFFGSGTQLSVL.

This clonotype was seen a handful of times. The chain carries TRBV10-2 and TRBJ1-2, with unresolved D. With 5 bases removed from V and 1 base from J, the gap between germline ends came to 14 bases. The CDR3 consists of 15 residues. Germline V CDR1 and CDR2: WSHSY, SAAADI. The CDR3 coding sequence is TGCGCCAGCAGTAATGGGCTGAAGGTTAACTATGGCTACACCTTC. It yields the protein CASSNGLKVNYGYTF.

The gene calls are TRBV10-3 and TRBJ1-6; maybe TRBD1 (6 bases). CDR3 length: 16 residues. Germline CDR1 and CDR2: ENHRY and SYGVKD. V was cut by 2 bases and J by 5 bases, with 13 bases left in between. The CDR3 coding sequence is TGTGCCATCAGTGAGGGGAGGGGGATAAATAATTCACCCCTCCACTTT. Encoded protein: CAISEGRGINNSPLHF.

Comments on this clonotype: This may be a read error: a much more frequent sequence differs by one nucleotide. No conserved phenylalanine or tryptophan is present at the end of the CDR3, so a read error is the likely explanation. The chain employs TRBV19 and TRBJ1-5; D call uncertain. V was cut by 1 base and J by 5 bases, with 12 bases left in between. This CDR3 is built from 15 residues. The germline CDR1 and CDR2 sequences are LNHDA and SQIVND (reference sequence). The CDR3 sequence: CASSIAPRSYQPQHL. The CDR3 DNA reads TGTGCCAGTAGTATAGCCCCCAGGAGTTATCAGCCCCAGCATCTT.

The chain combines TRBV19 with TRBJ1-5; 8 bases map to TRBD1. J was trimmed by 7 bases and V by 6 bases; bases with no gene match: 8. Germline CDR1 is LNHDA and CDR2 is SQIVND (reference sequence). The CDR3 extends over 14 amino acids. The CDR3 protein is CASRTGALIQPQHF. CDR3 in DNA: TGTGCCAGTAGGACAGGGGCTCTTATCCAGCCCCAGCATTTT.

The V gene is TRBV7-3, the J gene TRBJ2-1; 8 positions agree with TRBD1. J gave up 4 bases and V 9 bases, and 14 bases lay outside the gene matches. Germline V gene lookup returns CDR1 SGHTA and CDR2 FQGTGA. CDR3 length: 16 amino acids. Here the CDR3 DNA reads TGTGCCAGTGGGACCCATGAGAACAGGGGGTACAATGAGCAGTTCTTC. Amino acids: CASGTHENRGYNEQFF.

Only one count was recorded for this clonotype. Germline is not matched at one junction end, which may reflect a read error. This sequence joins TRBV7-3 and TRBJ2-7; no definite D call. The CDR3 contains 12 residues. CDR1 is SGHTA, CDR2 FQGTGA, per germline. CDR3 region: CASSSDGYEQCF. The CDR3 DNA is TGTGCCAGCAGCTCGGACGGCTACGAGCAGTGCTTC.

The rearrangement joins TRBV7-8 to TRBJ1-5; D unclear. The germline CDR1 and CDR2 sequences are SGHVS and FQNEAQ. The CDR3 runs 15 residues. V gave up 5 bases and J gave up 3 bases, with 14 bases separating them. CDR3 sequence reads: CASSLQPGSNQPQHF. The CDR3, as DNA: TGTGCCAGCAGCCTACAACCAGGTTCCAATCAGCCCCAGCATTTT.

V usage is TRBV7-9 and J usage is TRBJ1-1; TRBD1 is a possible D gene (5 bases). V lost 2 bases to trimming and J lost 6 bases, with 22 bases between them. Germline V CDR1 and CDR2: SEHNR, FQNEAQ (reference sequence). This CDR3 is built from 17 residues. CDR3: CASSLLVGGAQEAEAFF. CDR3 DNA sequence: TGTGCCAGCAGCTTATTGGTTGGTGGGGCCCAGGAGGCTGAAGCTTTCTTT.

The chain uses TRBV24-1 and TRBJ2-2; 10 bases line up with TRBD1. CDR1 and CDR2 from the germline V gene are KGHDR and SFDVKD. Trimming took 3 bases from V and 4 from J; bases not matched to a gene: 4. There are 16 residues in the CDR3. DNA of the CDR3: TGTGCCACCAGTGATCAGGGACAGGGGCCCACCGGGGAGCTGTTTTTT. This gives the protein CATSDQGQGPTGELFF.

The sample holds a few counts of this clonotype. Just one base apart from a much larger clone, this may be a read error. The rearrangement links TRBV19 to TRBJ1-4; D is undetermined. Looked up from germline, CDR1 is LNHDA and CDR2 is SQIVND (reference sequence). CDR3 length equals 19 residues. The CDR3 sequence is CASSTRTALLFATNERLFF. For the CDR3, the DNA is TGTGCCAGTAGTACCCGGACGGCCCTTCTCTTTGCAACTAATGAAAGACTGTTTTTT.